The 19 T cell receptor beta chains below were found in one sample sequenced in a study of T cell repertoires in cytomegalovirus infection. Their antigens remain unidentified. TCRdb fed the reads into MiXCR, producing one record per CDR3 protein. The sample yields approximately 590,000 distinct CDR3 sequences, around two fifths seen once. The sample in question was cultured PBMCs, obtained from culture after CMV antigen stimulation. Receptor source: a human donor in good health (CMV status not recorded). Some clones in this sample may be carry-over from other donors' samples.

This clonotype occurred once. In nucleotides, the CDR3 is TGTGCCAGCGTGGGACGTGGCCTGCAAGAGACCCAGTACTTC. Amino acid sequence: CASVGRGLQETQYF. The rearrangement links TRBV6-2 or TRBV6-3 to TRBJ2-5; D tentatively fits TRBD1 or TRBD2 (5 bases each). Germline CDR1 MNHEY, CDR2 SVGEGT. Trimming removed 8 bases from V and 2 bases from J, with 15 bases in between. This CDR3 has 14 amino acids.

This clonotype was recorded at least ten times. The chain has TRBV7-9 and TRBJ2-5, with D unclear. The germline V and J ends were trimmed by 2 bases and 5 bases, with 6 bases remaining between them. Germline CDR1 SEHNR, CDR2 FQNEAQ (reference sequence). The CDR3 runs 12 residues. Here the CDR3 DNA reads TGTGCCAGCAGCTTATCCTGGGAGACCCAGTACTTC. Encoded protein: CASSLSWETQYF.

The chain links TRBV5-4 to TRBJ2-2; tentatively, D is TRBD1 or TRBD2 (6 bases each). This CDR3 is 18 amino acids long. Germline CDR1 SGHNT, CDR2 YYREEE (reference sequence). Trimming shortened V by 3 bases and J by 3 bases, and 21 bases separated the two germline ends. The CDR3 DNA is TGTGCCAGCAGCTCCCGGACAGACTTAGCGGCCCACACCGGGGAGCTGTTTTTT. Residues: CASSSRTDLAAHTGELFF.

CDR3: CASSYSRQGARTEAFF. CDR3 in DNA: TGTGCCAGCAGTTACTCCCGCCAGGGGGCGAGGACTGAAGCTTTCTTT. The chain is built from TRBV6-5 and TRBJ1-1; 8 nucleotides align to TRBD1. The V gene's germline CDR1 is MNHEY and CDR2 SVGAGI. J was trimmed by 5 bases and V by 0 bases; bases with no gene match: 8. This CDR3 region has 16 residues.

Points on this clonotype: A junction end diverges from the germline sequence, so it may reflect a read error. This sequence joins TRBV6-1 and TRBJ2-5; 9 nucleotides align to TRBD1. The CDR3 spans 12 residues. The germline gives CDR1 MNHNS, CDR2 SASEGT. The CDR3 protein is CASSSVAGQGHF. DNA for the CDR3: TGTGCCAGCAGCTCCGTGGCGGGACAGGGCCACTTC.

The rearrangement joins TRBV12-3 or TRBV12-4 to TRBJ1-4; 7 bases map to TRBD1. The CDR3 length is 15 residues. V trimming: 6 bases; J trimming: 8 bases; junction bases outside the gene matches: 12. CDR3: CASSRRDRVWEKLFF. As DNA, the CDR3 is TGTGCCAGCAGCCGGCGAGACAGGGTATGGGAAAAACTGTTTTTT.

The J gene is TRBJ1-6, the V gene TRBV7-9; 8 nucleotides align to TRBD1. This CDR3 comprises 18 residues. CDR1 is SEHNR and CDR2 is FQNEAQ in the germline V gene (reference sequence). With V trimmed by 5 bases and J by 6 bases, 15 bases remained unmatched. The CDR3 DNA follows: TGTGCCAGCAGCCCAAGTCCGAGGCGGGACAGGCTTAATTCACCCCTCCACTTT. This codes for CASSPSPRRDRLNSPLHF.

The rearrangement uses TRBV7-6 and TRBJ1-2; the D is unclear. The V gene's germline CDR1 is SGHVS and CDR2 FNYEAQ. The CDR3 is 15 residues long. V shed 5 bases and J shed 2 bases, with 15 bases lying between them. The CDR3 DNA is TGTGCCAGCAGCCCCCTACAGACGCTGAACTATGGCTACACCTTC. It encodes CASSPLQTLNYGYTF.

The chain has TRBV6-5 and TRBJ2-3; no clear D gene. CDR3 length: 13 residues. The V end lost 7 bases, the J end lost 2 bases, and 10 bases lay between the germline ends. Germline V gives CDR1 MNHEY, CDR2 SVGAGI. The CDR3 nucleotides read TGTGCCAGCACCCAGATAGCCACAGATACGCAGTATTTT. It specifies CASTQIATDTQYF.

This clonotype was detected once. At one boundary the junction diverges from the germline segment, which might be a read error. The CDR3: CATSDPLGTGGGGELFF. In DNA, the CDR3 is TGTGCGACCAGTGATCCACTGGGGACAGGGGGCGGCGGGGAGCTGTTTTTT. The V call is TRBV24-1, the J call TRBJ2-2; 12 positions agree with TRBD1. Looked up from germline, CDR1 is KGHDR and CDR2 is SFDVKD. The CDR3 is 17 amino acids.

This clonotype was detected a few times. This chain links TRBV4-2 with TRBJ2-3, with D perhaps given as TRBD1 or TRBD2 (5 bases each). V was cut by 2 bases and J by 1 base, with 13 bases left in between. There are 16 residues in the CDR3. Germline lookup yields CDR1 LGHNA and CDR2 YNFKEQ. CDR3 sequence: CASSQRELGGTDTQYF. The CDR3 region has the DNA TGTGCCAGCAGCCAAAGGGAACTAGGGGGCACAGATACGCAGTATTTT.

The J gene is TRBJ1-1, the V gene TRBV7-2; weak D call: TRBD1 (5 bases). The CDR3 is 13 amino acids. CDR1 SGHTA and CDR2 FQGNSA come from the germline V gene. Trimming shortened V by 6 bases and J by 7 bases, and 15 bases separated the two germline ends. The CDR3 sequence: CASSLDSKFEAFF. CDR3 in DNA: TGTGCCAGCAGTCTCGACAGTAAGTTTGAAGCTTTCTTT.

The rearrangement uses TRBV7-2 and TRBJ2-5; possibly TRBD1 or TRBD2 for D (6 bases each). CDR1 SGHTA and CDR2 FQGNSA come from the germline V gene. This CDR3 spans 14 amino acids. V dropped 4 bases and J dropped 2 bases, with 11 bases sitting between them. CDR3 loop: CASSWGASQETQYF. CDR3 nucleotides: TGTGCCAGCAGCTGGGGGGCATCACAAGAGACCCAGTACTTC. The full variable domain, rest sourced from reference TRBV7-2 and TRBJ2-5, is GAGVSQSPSNKVTEKGKDVELRCDPISGHTALYWYRQSLGQGLEFLIYFQGNSAPDKSGLPSDRFSAERTGGSVSTLTIQRTQQEDSAVYLCASSWGASQETQYFGPGTRLLVL.

This chain connects TRBV7-9 to TRBJ2-5; D is ambiguous. The CDR3 covers 16 residues. Germline V gives CDR1 SEHNR, CDR2 FQNEAQ (reference sequence). Trimming removed 3 bases at V and 0 bases at J, with 14 bases between. The CDR3 DNA reads TGTGCCAGCAGCTTCGTAGGGAACCATTACCAAGAGACCCAGTACTTC. Residues: CASSFVGNHYQETQYF.

The chain joins TRBV7-6 to TRBJ1-3, with D perhaps matching TRBD1 (5 bases). The germline V gene has CDR1 SGHVS and CDR2 FNYEAQ. V dropped 1 base and J dropped 0 bases, with 10 bases sitting between them. This CDR3 has 16 amino acids. CDR3 nucleotide sequence: TGTGCCAGCAGCTTAGGGGGGGGAAGCTCTGGAAACACCATATATTTT. It is translated as CASSLGGGSSGNTIYF.

This sequence joins TRBV20-1 and TRBJ1-1; D call uncertain. The CDR3 is 14 amino acids. The V end lost 3 bases, the J end lost 2 bases, and 13 bases lay between the germline ends. Germline values: CDR1 DFQATT, CDR2 SNEGSKA (reference sequence). The CDR3 loop reads CSASTRVYNTEAFF. The DNA of the CDR3 is TGCAGTGCTAGTACCAGAGTATACAACACTGAAGCTTTCTTT.

This chain uses TRBV2 with TRBJ1-4; D may be TRBD1 (5 bases). The CDR3 extends over 14 amino acids. Trimming removed 7 bases from V and 8 bases from J, with 17 bases in between. The germline V gene has CDR1 SNHLY and CDR2 FYNNEI. CDR3 in amino acids: CASNRQGPREKLFF. CDR3 DNA sequence: TGTGCCAGCAACCGGCAGGGTCCCCGGGAAAAACTGTTTTTT.

The rearrangement uses TRBV20-1 and TRBJ2-3; possibly TRBD2 for D (5 bases). Germline lookup yields CDR1 DFQATT and CDR2 SNEGSKA (reference sequence). CDR3 size: 14 residues. Trimming left V 3 bases short and J 1 base short, with 11 bases between. Written as DNA, the CDR3 is TGCAGTGCTAGGCGGGCGAAAGGCACAGATACGCAGTATTTT. Its protein product is CSARRAKGTDTQYF.

The chain is built from TRBV6-6 and TRBJ1-1, with TRBD1 as a possible D gene (5 bases). The CDR3 consists of 15 residues. V gave up 0 bases and J gave up 3 bases, with 11 bases separating them. CDR1 is MNHNY and CDR2 is SVGAGI in the germline V gene (reference sequence). The CDR3 spells CASSYSAGRDTEAFF. The CDR3 DNA sequence: TGTGCCAGCAGTTACTCGGCAGGGAGGGACACTGAAGCTTTCTTT.